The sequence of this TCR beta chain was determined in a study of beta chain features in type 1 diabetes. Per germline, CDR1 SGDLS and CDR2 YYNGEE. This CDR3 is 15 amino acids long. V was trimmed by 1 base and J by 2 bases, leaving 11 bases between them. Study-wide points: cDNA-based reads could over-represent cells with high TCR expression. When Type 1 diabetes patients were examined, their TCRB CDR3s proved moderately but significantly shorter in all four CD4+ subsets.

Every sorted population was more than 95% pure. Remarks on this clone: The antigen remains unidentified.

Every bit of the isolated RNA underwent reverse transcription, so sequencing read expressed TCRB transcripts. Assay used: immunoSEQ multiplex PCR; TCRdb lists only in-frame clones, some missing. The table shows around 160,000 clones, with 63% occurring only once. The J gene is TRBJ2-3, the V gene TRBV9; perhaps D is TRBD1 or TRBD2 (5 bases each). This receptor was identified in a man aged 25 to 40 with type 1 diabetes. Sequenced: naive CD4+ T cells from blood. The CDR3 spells CASSVRGRITDTQYF. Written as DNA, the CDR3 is TGTGCCAGCAGCGTAAGGGGACGGATCACAGATACGCAGTATTTT.